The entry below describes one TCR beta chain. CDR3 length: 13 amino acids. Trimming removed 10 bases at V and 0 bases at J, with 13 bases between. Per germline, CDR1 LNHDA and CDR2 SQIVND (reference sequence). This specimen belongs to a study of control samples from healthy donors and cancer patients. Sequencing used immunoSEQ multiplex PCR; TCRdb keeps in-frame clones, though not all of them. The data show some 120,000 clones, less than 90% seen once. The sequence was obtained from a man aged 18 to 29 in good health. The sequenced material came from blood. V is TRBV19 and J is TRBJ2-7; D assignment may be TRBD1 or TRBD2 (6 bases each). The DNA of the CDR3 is TGTGCCACTGAGGGGGGTTCCTCCTACGAGCAGTACTTC. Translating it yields CATEGGSSYEQYF.